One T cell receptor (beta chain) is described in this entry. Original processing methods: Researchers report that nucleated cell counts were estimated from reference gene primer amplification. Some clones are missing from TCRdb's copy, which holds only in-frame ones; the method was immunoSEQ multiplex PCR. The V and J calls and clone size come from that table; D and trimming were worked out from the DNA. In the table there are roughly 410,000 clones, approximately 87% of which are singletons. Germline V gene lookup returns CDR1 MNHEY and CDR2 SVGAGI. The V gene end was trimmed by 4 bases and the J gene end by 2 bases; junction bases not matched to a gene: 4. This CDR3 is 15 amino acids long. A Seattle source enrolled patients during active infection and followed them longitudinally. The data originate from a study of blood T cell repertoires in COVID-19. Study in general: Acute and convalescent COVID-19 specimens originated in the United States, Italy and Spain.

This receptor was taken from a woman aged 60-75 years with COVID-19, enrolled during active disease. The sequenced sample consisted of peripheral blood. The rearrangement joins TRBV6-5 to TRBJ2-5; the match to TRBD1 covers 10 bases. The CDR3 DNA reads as TGTGCCAGCAGTTCCCGGACAGGGGGTCAAGAGACCCAGTACTTC. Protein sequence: CASSSRTGGQETQYF.